This T cell receptor (beta chain) was recovered during a study of tumor-infiltrating lymphocytes in localized non-small cell lung cancer. Whole-study findings and limits: T-cell fraction did not differ between immunotypes IM1 and IM2.

V was pared by 5 bases and J by 4 bases, with 10 bases of the junction left unmatched. The CDR3 covers 17 residues. Germline CDR1 reads LNHNV; CDR2 reads YYDKDF (reference sequence). The table came from immunoSEQ multiplex PCR; TCRdb's copy has only in-frame clones and leaves some out. The sample shows about 3,600 clones, approximately 79% of them seen only once. Comment on this clone: Antigen: not known.

The material sequenced was uninvolved lung tissue not adjacent to the tumor. The chain has TRBV15 and TRBJ2-6, with TRBD1 matching over 8 bases. This TCR came from a human donor with non-small cell lung cancer. CDR3 nucleotides: TGTGCCACCAGCCTCAGGGGGCAACAGCACGGGGCCAACGTCCTGACTTTC. Its protein product is CATSLRGQQHGANVLTF.